Following are 16 T cell receptor beta chains from one sample sequenced in a study of shared clonotypes between healthy human individuals. Only in-frame clones appear in the TCRdb table, and some are missing; sequencing was by immunoSEQ multiplex PCR. The sample includes a few million clones, around 94% of them seen just once. The sample taken for sequencing was naive CD4+ T cells sorted from blood. The subset was: CD45RA+ positively selected. These receptors were collected from a man younger than 35 in good health.

A single count supports this clone. This sample also contains other DNA sequences that code for the same CDR3. The V call is TRBV18, the J call TRBJ1-1; D gene unclear. Trimming pared 1 base from V and 1 base from J, leaving 4 bases between. The CDR3 is made up of 13 amino acids. Germline-derived CDR1 and CDR2 are KGHSH and LQKENI. This CDR3 reads CASSPRGNTEAFF. CDR3 DNA sequence: TGTGCCAGCTCACCACGTGGGAACACTGAAGCTTTCTTT. Combining the CDR3 with reference TRBV18 and TRBJ1-1 gives the whole variable domain NAGVMQNPRHLVRRRGQEARLRCSPMKGHSHVYWYRQLPEEGLKFMVYLQKENIIDESGMPKERFSAEFPKEGPSILRIQQVVRGDSAAYFCASSPRGNTEAFFGQGTRLTVV.

The V call is TRBV7-2, the J call TRBJ2-7; no clear D gene. CDR1 and CDR2 (germline): SGHTA, FQGNSA. The CDR3 consists of 12 residues. The ends were cut back, 5 bases at V and 2 bases at J, with 7 bases in the middle. CDR3 nucleotide sequence: TGTGCCAGCAGCCCGTACACCTACGAGCAGTACTTC. Amino acid sequence: CASSPYTYEQYF.

For this clone: Other DNA sequences of this sample code for an identical CDR3. The chain recombines TRBV4-3 with TRBJ1-2; tentatively, D is TRBD1 (6 bases). The germline V gene has CDR1 LGHNA and CDR2 YSLEER. This CDR3 is 14 amino acids long. Trimming cost V 2 bases and J 2 bases, with 9 bases left between them. The CDR3: CASSQQGTNYGYTF. CDR3 DNA: TGCGCCAGCAGCCAACAGGGGACCAACTATGGCTACACCTTC.

The chain employs TRBV27 and TRBJ2-3; the D gene is possibly TRBD2 (5 bases). The ends were cut back, 3 bases at V and 0 bases at J, with 10 bases in the middle. The CDR3 is 15 residues long. The V gene's germline CDR1 is MNHEY and CDR2 SMNVEV (reference sequence). The CDR3 loop is CASSFGRTSTDTQYF. The CDR3 nucleotides read TGTGCCAGCAGTTTCGGTCGGACTAGCACAGATACGCAGTATTTT.

The chain links TRBV6-5 to TRBJ2-3, with TRBD1 matching over 7 bases. Germline CDR1 is MNHEY and CDR2 is SVGAGI. V trimming: 6 bases; J trimming: 6 bases; junction bases outside the gene matches: 6. The CDR3 extends over 13 amino acids. CDR3 residues: CASRRQGRDTQYF. The CDR3 DNA reads as TGTGCCAGCAGACGACAGGGCAGGGATACGCAGTATTTT.

The rearrangement joins TRBV5-4 to TRBJ2-5, with 7 bases identical to TRBD1. CDR1 is SGHNT, CDR2 YYREEE, per germline (reference sequence). J lost 1 base, V lost 3 bases, and 9 bases had no gene match. The CDR3 covers 16 residues. Here the CDR3 reads CASSSPDRWAQETQYF. The CDR3 DNA sequence: TGTGCCAGCAGCTCCCCGGACAGGTGGGCCCAAGAGACCCAGTACTTC.

The chain is built from TRBV6-5 and TRBJ1-1, with TRBD1 as a possible D gene (6 bases). The CDR3 is 15 residues long. Germline V gene sequence: CDR1 MNHEY, CDR2 SVGAGI. Trimming shortened V by 4 bases and J by 4 bases, and 16 bases separated the two germline ends. Here the CDR3 reads CASSFTGITSTEAFF. The CDR3 bases are TGTGCCAGCAGTTTCACAGGGATCACTAGCACTGAAGCTTTCTTT.

The V call is TRBV28, the J call TRBJ1-5; 7 bases match TRBD1. CDR1 is MDHEN, CDR2 SYDVKM, per germline. Trimming removed 4 bases from V and 0 bases from J; junction bases left unmatched: 9. The length of the CDR3 is 17 residues. The CDR3 protein is CASSSRDSEYSNQPQHF. CDR3 sequence (DNA): TGTGCCAGCAGTTCCCGGGACAGCGAGTATAGCAATCAGCCCCAGCATTTT.

This sequence joins TRBV7-2 and TRBJ2-5; 15 bases line up with TRBD2. Germline CDR1 SGHTA, CDR2 FQGNSA. V trimming: 5 bases; J trimming: 11 bases; junction bases outside the gene matches: 3. The CDR3 has 13 residues. DNA of the CDR3: TGTGCCAGCAGCCCTGGACTAGCGGGGGGGCAGTACTTC. It translates to CASSPGLAGGQYF.

V and J are TRBV7-9 and TRBJ2-5; TRBD1 matches 9 bases. Germline V gene sequence: CDR1 SEHNR, CDR2 FQNEAQ (reference sequence). The trim removed 4 bases at V and 1 base at J, leaving 7 bases unmatched. The CDR3 covers 16 residues. CDR3 sequence (DNA): TGTGCCAGCAGCTCAGACAAGGGACAGGGCCAAGAGACCCAGTACTTC. This codes for CASSSDKGQGQETQYF.

This chain joins TRBV5-1 and TRBJ2-2; a possible D gene is TRBD2 (6 bases). CDR3 length: 14 residues. V gave up 4 bases and J gave up 10 bases, with 17 bases separating them. Germline values: CDR1 SGHRS, CDR2 YFSETQ. The CDR3 DNA reads as TGCGCCAGCAGCCCCCCAGGAGGGGCGCAGGAGCTGTTTTTT. Translated, it gives CASSPPGGAQELFF.

The V call is TRBV27, the J call TRBJ1-2; D gene unclear. The CDR3 length is 13 residues. Germline assignment: CDR1 MNHEY and CDR2 SMNVEV (reference sequence). V was trimmed by 6 bases and J by 2 bases, leaving 10 bases between them. CDR3 DNA: TGTGCCAGCAGGAGGACGGTGAACTATGGCTACACCTTC. It encodes CASRRTVNYGYTF.

This clone was recorded only once. V usage is TRBV5-1 and J usage is TRBJ2-3; 11 bases are shared with TRBD2. J gave up 2 bases and V 3 bases, and 5 bases lay outside the gene matches. The CDR3 spans 16 residues. Germline assignment: CDR1 SGHRS and CDR2 YFSETQ. The CDR3 DNA sequence: TGCGCCAGCAGCTCGGGACTAGCGGTTCTCACAGATACGCAGTATTTT. This codes for CASSSGLAVLTDTQYF. Combining the CDR3 with reference TRBV5-1 and TRBJ2-3 gives the whole variable domain KAGVTQTPRYLIKTRGQQVTLSCSPISGHRSVSWYQQTPGQGLQFLFEYFSETQRNKGNFPGRFSGRQFSNSRSEMNVSTLELGDSALYLCASSSGLAVLTDTQYFGPGTRLTVL.

CDR3 in DNA: TGCGCCAGCAGCTTGTGGGGCCCAGAAGGCTCTGGGGCCAACGTCCTGACTTTC. It yields the protein CASSLWGPEGSGANVLTF. The chain links TRBV5-1 to TRBJ2-6; TRBD1 is a possible D gene (5 bases). Looked up from germline, CDR1 is SGHRS and CDR2 is YFSETQ. The V gene lost 1 base and the J gene lost 0 bases, with 14 bases spanning the gap. The CDR3 contains 18 residues.

This chain uses TRBV30 with TRBJ2-2; 9 nucleotides agree with TRBD2. After removal of 8 bases from V and 7 bases from J, the junction contained 8 bases not matched to a gene. Germline values: CDR1 GTSNPN, CDR2 SVGIG (reference sequence). CDR3 length: 13 amino acids. This chain's CDR3 is CAQMTSGVGELFF. Written as DNA, the CDR3 is TGTGCCCAGATGACTAGCGGCGTCGGGGAGCTGTTTTTT.

The J gene is TRBJ1-3, the V gene TRBV5-8; no clear D. The CDR3 runs to 15 residues. V lost 4 bases, J lost 4 bases, and 15 bases lay in between. Germline V gene lookup returns CDR1 SGHTS and CDR2 YDEGEE. The CDR3 region is CASSPRVTGGNTIYF. The DNA of the CDR3 is TGTGCCAGCAGCCCGAGGGTTACGGGAGGAAACACCATATATTTT.